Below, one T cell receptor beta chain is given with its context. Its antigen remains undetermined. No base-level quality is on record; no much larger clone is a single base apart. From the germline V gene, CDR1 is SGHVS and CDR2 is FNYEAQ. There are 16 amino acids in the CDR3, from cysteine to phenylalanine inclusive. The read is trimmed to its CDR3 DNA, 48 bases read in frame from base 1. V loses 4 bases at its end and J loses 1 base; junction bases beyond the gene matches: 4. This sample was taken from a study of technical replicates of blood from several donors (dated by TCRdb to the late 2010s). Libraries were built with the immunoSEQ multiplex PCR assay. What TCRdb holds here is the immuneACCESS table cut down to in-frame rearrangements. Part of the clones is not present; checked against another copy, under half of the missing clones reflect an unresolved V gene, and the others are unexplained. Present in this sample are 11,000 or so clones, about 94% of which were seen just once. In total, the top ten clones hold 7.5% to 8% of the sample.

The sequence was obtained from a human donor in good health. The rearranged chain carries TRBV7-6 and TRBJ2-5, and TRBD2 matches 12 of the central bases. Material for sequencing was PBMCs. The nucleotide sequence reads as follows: TGTGCCAGCAGCTACGGGACTAGCGGGCTCCAAGAGACCCAGTACTTC. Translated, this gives CASSYGTSGLQETQYF.